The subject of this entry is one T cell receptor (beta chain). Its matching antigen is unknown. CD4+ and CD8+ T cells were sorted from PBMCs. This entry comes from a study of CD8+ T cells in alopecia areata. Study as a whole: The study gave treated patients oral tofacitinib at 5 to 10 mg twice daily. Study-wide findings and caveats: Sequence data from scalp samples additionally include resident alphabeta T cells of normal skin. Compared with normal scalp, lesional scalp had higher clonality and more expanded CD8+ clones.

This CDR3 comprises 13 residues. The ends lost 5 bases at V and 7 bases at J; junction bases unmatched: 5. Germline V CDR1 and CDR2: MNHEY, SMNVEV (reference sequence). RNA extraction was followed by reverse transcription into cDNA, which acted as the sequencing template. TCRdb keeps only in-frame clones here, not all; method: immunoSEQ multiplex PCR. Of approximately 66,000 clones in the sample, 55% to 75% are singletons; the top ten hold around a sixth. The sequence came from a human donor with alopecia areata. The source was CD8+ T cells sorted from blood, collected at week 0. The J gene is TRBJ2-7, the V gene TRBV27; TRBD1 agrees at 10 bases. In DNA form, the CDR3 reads TGTGCCAGCAGTCCAGGACAGGGGGGTGAGCAGTACTTC. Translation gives CASSPGQGGEQYF.